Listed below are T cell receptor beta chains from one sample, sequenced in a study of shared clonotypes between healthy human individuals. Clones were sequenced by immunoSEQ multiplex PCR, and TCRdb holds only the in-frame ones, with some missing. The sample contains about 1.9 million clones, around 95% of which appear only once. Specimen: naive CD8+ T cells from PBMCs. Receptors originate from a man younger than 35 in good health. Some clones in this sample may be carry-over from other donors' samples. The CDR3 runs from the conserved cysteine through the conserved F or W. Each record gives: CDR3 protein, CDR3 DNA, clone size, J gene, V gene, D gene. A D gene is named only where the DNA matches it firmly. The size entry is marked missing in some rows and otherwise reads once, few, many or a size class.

CASSLREYGYTF,TGTGCCAGCAGTTTAAGAGAATATGGCTACACCTTC,NA,TRBJ1-2,TRBV28,NA
CASSLSGTGNEKLFF,TGTGCCAGCAGCTTATCCGGGACAGGGAACGAAAAACTGTTTTTT,NA,TRBJ1-4,TRBV7-8,TRBD1
CSVEGTGIANEQFF,TGCAGCGTTGAAGGTACCGGGATCGCTAATGAGCAGTTCTTC,NA,TRBJ2-1,TRBV29-1,NA
CASNEQFF,TGTGCCAGCAATGAGCAGTTCTTC,NA,TRBJ2-1,TRBV6-1,NA
CATSQNTGGYGYTF,TGTGCCACCAGCCAAAACACTGGGGGCTATGGCTACACCTTC,NA,TRBJ1-2,TRBV15,NA
CASSGRLAAAYEQYF,TGTGCCAGCAGCGGAAGACTAGCGGCGGCCTACGAGCAGTACTTC,once,TRBJ2-7,TRBV7-2,TRBD2
CASSMGLPLYNEQFF,TGTGCCAGCAGCATGGGACTTCCCCTTTACAATGAGCAGTTCTTC,NA,TRBJ2-1,TRBV7-9,NA
CATSRDRATNNSPLHF,TGTGCCACCAGCAGAGATCGGGCAACAAATAATTCACCCCTCCACTTT,NA,TRBJ1-6,TRBV15,NA
CATSRADRSRYEQYF,TGTGCCACCAGCAGAGCGGACCGGAGTCGTTACGAGCAGTACTTC,NA,TRBJ2-7,TRBV15,NA
CATSGDSSYEQYF,TGTGCCACCAGCGGGGACAGTTCCTACGAGCAGTACTTC,NA,TRBJ2-7,TRBV15,TRBD1
CASSLRQGLSTYGYTF,TGCGCCAGCAGTTTGAGACAGGGCCTCTCTACCTATGGCTACACCTTC,NA,TRBJ1-2,TRBV5-1,TRBD1
CASSVAGQPSGLYGYTF,TGTGCCAGCAGCGTAGCGGGACAGCCAAGTGGACTCTATGGCTACACCTTC,NA,TRBJ1-2,TRBV9,TRBD1
CSAQTGQRTEAFF,TGCAGCGCTCAGACAGGCCAGCGGACTGAAGCTTTCTTT,NA,TRBJ1-1,TRBV29-1,NA
CASSLAPQGEAFF,TGTGCCAGCAGCTTGGCCCCCCAGGGTGAAGCTTTCTTT,NA,TRBJ1-1,TRBV5-5,NA
CASSIGESSVYEQYF,TGTGCCAGTAGTATAGGGGAGTCCAGTGTCTACGAGCAGTACTTC,NA,TRBJ2-7,TRBV19,NA
CASSSPGTGPEKLFF,TGTGCCAGCAGCTCTCCCGGGACAGGGCCTGAAAAACTGTTTTTT,few,TRBJ1-4,TRBV7-9,TRBD1